This TCR beta chain emerged from a study of human T cells and chemical hapten exposure. Sample time point: patch test 2, 6 weeks after DPC sensitization. Regarding treatment: therapeutic diphenylcyclopropenone sensitization with weekly scalp DPC. Those who donated were patients with alopecia, 18 to 70 years of age, and suitable for DPC. Each CDR3 protein gets one entry after TCRdb re-called the RACE reads with MiXCR. The sample gives hundreds of thousands of distinct CDR3 sequences, just under 6.5% of which show up once; around 6.1% is in the top ten. From germline, CDR1 is SGHNT and CDR2 YYREEE (reference sequence). V was cut by 0 bases and J by 4 bases, with 10 bases left in between. The CDR3 runs to 14 residues. This clonotype occurred many times.

The source is a woman between 18 and 29 years old with alopecia areata. Some clones in this sample may be carry-over from other donors' samples. The rearrangement joins TRBV5-4 to TRBJ1-1, with D possibly being TRBD1 (5 bases). The specimen comprised whole blood, sampled in connection with sensitization to the hapten diphenylcyclopropenone (DPC). The CDR3 DNA reads as TGTGCCAGCAGCTTGGAGCAGGGAGGCACTGAAGCTTTCTTT. Protein product: CASSLEQGGTEAFF.